These T cell receptor beta chains were read from a single sample in a study of T cell responses to AZD1222 COVID-19 vaccine. The data were produced by immunoSEQ multiplex PCR, yet TCRdb's version contains in-frame clones alone and is incomplete. The table lists 90,000 to 120,000 clones, about 92% of them singletons, with about 1.2% in the top ten. This specimen was peripheral blood, taken on day 0 of AZD1222 vaccination. The receptor source for this set is an adult in good health. Each CDR3 is given with its conserved first and last residue. A D gene is named only where the DNA matches it firmly. Some rows mark clone size as missing; the rest say once, few, many or name a class of expanded clone.

j_call	v_call	clone_size	d_call	cdr3_nt	cdr3_aa
TRBJ1-4	TRBV19	NA	TRBD1	TGTGCCAGTAGTAAAACCGGGACAGGGTCTGAAAAACTGTTTTTT	CASSKTGTGSEKLFF
TRBJ2-2	TRBV5-7	once	TRBD2	TGTGCCAGCAGCTTGGGCCTAGCGGGGGGAGTCACCGGGGAGCTGTTTTTT	CASSLGLAGGVTGELFF
TRBJ1-4	TRBV4-1	NA	NA	TGCGCCAGCAGCCCACCGATCCCAACTAATGAAAAACTGTTTTTT	CASSPPIPTNEKLFF
TRBJ1-1	TRBV5-4	NA	NA	TGTGCCAGCAGCTTGGAAGGAGGTCTGAACACTGAAGCTTTCTTT	CASSLEGGLNTEAFF
TRBJ1-1	TRBV10-3	NA	NA	TGTGCCATCAGTGTAGGTGTACTGAACACTGAAGCTTTCTTT	CAISVGVLNTEAFF
TRBJ2-1	TRBV4-2	NA	TRBD2	TGTGCCAGCAGCCAAGAAAGGACTAGCGGGGGTTGGTGGGATGAGCAGTTCTTC	CASSQERTSGGWWDEQFF
TRBJ1-2	TRBV2	NA	NA	TGTGCCAGCAGTCCTGGACAGCCTCTACTCTATGGCTACACCTTC	CASSPGQPLLYGYTF
TRBJ1-6	TRBV12-3/TRBV12-4	once	NA	TGTGCCAGTTCGAGCTCCTATAATTCACCCCTCCACTTT	CASSSSYNSPLHF
TRBJ2-1	TRBV27	NA	NA	TGTGCCAGCAGTCCCACCTACAATGAGCAGTTCTTC	CASSPTYNEQFF
TRBJ2-7	TRBV14	NA	NA	TGTGCCAGCAGCGAACAGCGTGACGGATTCTACGAGCAGTACTTC	CASSEQRDGFYEQYF
TRBJ2-1	TRBV28	once	NA	TGTGCCAGCAGTTTTCCGACTAGACTCGAAATCTTC	CASSFPTRLEIF
TRBJ2-3	TRBV18	NA	TRBD1	TGTGCCAGCTCACCAGAGACAGGGGGCACAGATACGCAGTATTTT	CASSPETGGTDTQYF
TRBJ2-1	TRBV7-2	NA	NA	TGTGCCAGCAGCTCGGCGGGGTACATCCTGGATGAGCAGTTCTTC	CASSSAGYILDEQFF
TRBJ1-6	TRBV28	NA	TRBD1	TGTGCCAGCAGTTTAGGGACAGGGAATTCACCCCTCCACTTT	CASSLGTGNSPLHF
TRBJ2-1	TRBV12-3/TRBV12-4	NA	TRBD2	TGTGCCGGAGGACTAGCGGGATACAATGAGCAGTTCTTC	CAGGLAGYNEQFF
TRBJ1-2	TRBV29-1	NA	NA	TGCAGCGTTTGGGGGGACTATGGCTACACCTTC	CSVWGDYGYTF
TRBJ1-5	TRBV29-1	NA	NA	TGCAGCGTTCGCACAGGTAGCAATCAGCCCCAGCATTTT	CSVRTGSNQPQHF
TRBJ1-1	TRBV9	NA	NA	TGTGCCAGCAGCGTAGCTACAGGAGGCACTGAAGCTTTCTTT	CASSVATGGTEAFF
TRBJ1-1	TRBV19	NA	NA	TGTGCCAGTAGTGCGGAAACAGGGTGGAGGACTGAAGCTTTCTTT	CASSAETGWRTEAFF
TRBJ2-3	TRBV11-2	NA	NA	TGTGCCAGCAGATTTAGGACAGATACGCAGTATTTT	CASRFRTDTQYF
TRBJ2-7	TRBV3-1/TRBV3-2	NA	TRBD1	TGTGCCAGCAGCCAAGAACCAGGTCCGAACCGGGACAGTCCCTACGAGCAGTACTTC	CASSQEPGPNRDSPYEQYF
TRBJ2-7	TRBV5-5	NA	NA	TGTGCCAGCAGCTCCTCAGCGGCAAGCTCCTACGAGCAGTACTTC	CASSSSAASSYEQYF
TRBJ1-1	TRBV20-1	NA	NA	TGCAGTGCTAGTGAGGGGAGGGGTCCGTCCCTGAACACTGAAGCTTTCTTT	CSASEGRGPSLNTEAFF